The rows below give T cell receptor beta chains drawn from one sample of a study of shared clonotypes between healthy human individuals. The assay was immunoSEQ multiplex PCR, and TCRdb's table has in-frame clones only and misses some. The sample shows approximately 710,000 clones, around 90% of them seen only once. The sequencing sample was made of memory CD8+ T cells from PBMCs. The receptors originated from a man younger than 35 in good health. Some clones in this sample may be carry-over from other donors' samples. Each CDR3 is given with its conserved first and last residue. Rows give clone size only sometimes, using once, few, many, or a class for an expanded clone.

size,V,CDR3
few,TRBV29-1,CSAEGVYTEAFF
once,TRBV7-9,CASSLAGTGTEAFF
few,TRBV28,CASSYTSGTYEQYF
-,TRBV15,CATSQTSGKETQYF
once,TRBV28,CASSLRQGAWNTIYF
-,TRBV7-9,CASSLPQGKGTYEQYF
-,TRBV27,CASRPSRGPTSQETQYF
-,TRBV2,CASNDWARSGTYEQYF
-,TRBV7-9,CATDAGLAGGPGTGELFF
-,TRBV13,CASSLGRPQNYEQYF
-,TRBV14,CASSQVKGHLGEQYF
-,TRBV4-1,CASSRQWTDPEVGEKLFF
-,TRBV28,CASSFRRGRGNEKLFF
-,TRBV5-1,CASSLVGGSGAKNIQYF
-,TRBV9,CASSVPHGFTDTQYF
-,TRBV11-2,CASSPWNSGVQTEAFF
-,TRBV19,CASSISAPRRLFF
-,TRBV27,CASSLSIGGRSTDTQYF
-,TRBV2,CASQGDGTGETDTQYF
-,TRBV28,CASSFPWAWGNQPQHF